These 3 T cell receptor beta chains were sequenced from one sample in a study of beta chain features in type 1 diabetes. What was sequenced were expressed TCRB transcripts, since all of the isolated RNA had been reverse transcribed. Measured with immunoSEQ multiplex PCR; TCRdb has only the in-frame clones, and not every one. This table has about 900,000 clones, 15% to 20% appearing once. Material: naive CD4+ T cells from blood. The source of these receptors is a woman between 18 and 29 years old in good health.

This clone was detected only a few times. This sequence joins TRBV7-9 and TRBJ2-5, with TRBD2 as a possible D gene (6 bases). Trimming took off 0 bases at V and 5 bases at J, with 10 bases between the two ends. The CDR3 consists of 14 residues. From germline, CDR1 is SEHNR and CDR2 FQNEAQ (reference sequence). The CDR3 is CASSLAGGVETQYF. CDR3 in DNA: TGTGCCAGCAGCTTAGCGGGGGGAGTGGAGACCCAGTACTTC.

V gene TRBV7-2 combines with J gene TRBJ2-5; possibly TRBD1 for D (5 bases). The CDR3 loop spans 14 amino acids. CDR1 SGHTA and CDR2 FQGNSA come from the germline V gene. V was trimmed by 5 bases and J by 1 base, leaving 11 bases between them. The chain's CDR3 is CASSPRTPQETQYF. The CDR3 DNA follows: TGTGCCAGCAGCCCCCGGACACCCCAAGAGACCCAGTACTTC.

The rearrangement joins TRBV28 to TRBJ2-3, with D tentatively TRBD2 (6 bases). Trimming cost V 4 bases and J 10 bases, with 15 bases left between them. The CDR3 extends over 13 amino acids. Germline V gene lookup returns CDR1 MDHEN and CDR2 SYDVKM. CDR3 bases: TGTGCCAGCAGTTACCCCCCGGGGGTGTCGCAGTATTTT. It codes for CASSYPPGVSQYF.